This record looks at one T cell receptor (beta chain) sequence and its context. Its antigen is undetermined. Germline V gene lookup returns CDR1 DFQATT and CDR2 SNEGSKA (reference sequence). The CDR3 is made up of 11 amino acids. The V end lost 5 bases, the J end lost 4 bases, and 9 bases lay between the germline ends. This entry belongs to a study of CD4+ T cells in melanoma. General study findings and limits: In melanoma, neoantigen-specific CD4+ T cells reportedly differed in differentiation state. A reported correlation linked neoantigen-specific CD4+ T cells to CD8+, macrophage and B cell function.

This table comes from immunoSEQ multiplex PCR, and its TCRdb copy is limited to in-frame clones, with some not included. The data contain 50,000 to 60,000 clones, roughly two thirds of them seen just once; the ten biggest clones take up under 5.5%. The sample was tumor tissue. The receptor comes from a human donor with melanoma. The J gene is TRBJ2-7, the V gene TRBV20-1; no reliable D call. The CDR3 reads CSARVDYEQYF. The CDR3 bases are TGCAGTGCTCGCGTGGATTACGAGCAGTACTTC.